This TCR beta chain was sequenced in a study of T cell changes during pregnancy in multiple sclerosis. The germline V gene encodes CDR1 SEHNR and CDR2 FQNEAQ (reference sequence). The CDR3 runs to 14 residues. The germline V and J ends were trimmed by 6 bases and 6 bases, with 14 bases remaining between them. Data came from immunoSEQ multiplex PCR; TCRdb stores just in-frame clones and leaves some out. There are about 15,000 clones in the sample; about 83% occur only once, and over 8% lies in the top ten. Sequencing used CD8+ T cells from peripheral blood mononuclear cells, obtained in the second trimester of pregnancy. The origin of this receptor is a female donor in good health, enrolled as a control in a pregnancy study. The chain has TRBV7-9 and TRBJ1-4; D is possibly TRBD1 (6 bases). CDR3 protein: CASSSGASDEKLFF. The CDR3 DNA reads TGTGCCAGCAGTTCAGGGGCATCGGATGAAAAACTGTTTTTT.